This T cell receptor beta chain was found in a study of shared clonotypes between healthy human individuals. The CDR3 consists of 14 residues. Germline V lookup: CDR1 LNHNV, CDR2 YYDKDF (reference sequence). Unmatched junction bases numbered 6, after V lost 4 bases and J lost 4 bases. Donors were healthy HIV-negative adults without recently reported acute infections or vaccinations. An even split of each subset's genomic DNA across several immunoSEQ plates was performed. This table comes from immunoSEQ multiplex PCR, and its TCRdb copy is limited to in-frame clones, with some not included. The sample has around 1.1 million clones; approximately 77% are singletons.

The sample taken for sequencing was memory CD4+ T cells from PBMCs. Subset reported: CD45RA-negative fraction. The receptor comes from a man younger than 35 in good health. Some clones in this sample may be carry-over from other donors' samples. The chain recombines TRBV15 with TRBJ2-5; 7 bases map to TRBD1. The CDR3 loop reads CATSKNRGPETQYF. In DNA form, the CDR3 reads TGTGCCACCAGCAAAAACAGGGGTCCAGAGACCCAGTACTTC. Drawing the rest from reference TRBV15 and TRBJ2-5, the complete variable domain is DAMVIQNPRYQVTQFGKPVTLSCSQTLNHNVMYWYQQKSSQAPKLLFHYYDKDFNNEADTPDNFQSRRPNTSFCFLDIRSPGLGDTAMYLCATSKNRGPETQYFGPGTRLLVL.